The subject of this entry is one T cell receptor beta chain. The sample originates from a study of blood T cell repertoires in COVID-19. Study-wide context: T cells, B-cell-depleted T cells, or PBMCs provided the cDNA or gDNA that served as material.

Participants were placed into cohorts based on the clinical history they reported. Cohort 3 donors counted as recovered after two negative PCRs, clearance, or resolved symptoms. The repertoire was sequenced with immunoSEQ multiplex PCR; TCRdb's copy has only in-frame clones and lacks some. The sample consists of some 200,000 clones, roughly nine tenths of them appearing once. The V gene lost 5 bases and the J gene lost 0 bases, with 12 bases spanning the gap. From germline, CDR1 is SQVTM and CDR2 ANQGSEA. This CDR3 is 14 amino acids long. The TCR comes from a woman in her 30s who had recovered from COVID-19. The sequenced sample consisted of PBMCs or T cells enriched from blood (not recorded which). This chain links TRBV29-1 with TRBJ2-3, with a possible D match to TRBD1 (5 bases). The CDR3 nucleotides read TGCAGCGTTACTCCAGGGCCGAGCACAGATACGCAGTATTTT. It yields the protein CSVTPGPSTDTQYF.